This T cell receptor beta chain originates from a study of blood T cell repertoires in COVID-19. Overall study: The United States, Italy and Spain were the sources of the acute and convalescent COVID-19 samples.

The protocol was immunoSEQ multiplex PCR, while the TCRdb copy is restricted to in-frame clones and leaves out a portion. The profile shows fewer than 70,000 clones, roughly 90% of them singletons. CDR1 LGHDT and CDR2 YNNKEL come from the germline V gene (reference sequence). Trimming took 1 base from V and 5 from J; bases not matched to a gene: 6. The CDR3 runs 17 residues. Sequencing was performed on peripheral blood. The TCR sequence derives from a woman of 80 years or more with active COVID-19. V usage is TRBV3-1 (or the pseudogene TRBV3-2) and J usage is TRBJ2-2, with 11 positions matching TRBD2. The CDR3 loop is CASSQVTSGSGTGELFF. DNA for the CDR3: TGTGCCAGCAGCCAAGTAACTAGCGGGAGTGGAACCGGGGAGCTGTTTTTT.